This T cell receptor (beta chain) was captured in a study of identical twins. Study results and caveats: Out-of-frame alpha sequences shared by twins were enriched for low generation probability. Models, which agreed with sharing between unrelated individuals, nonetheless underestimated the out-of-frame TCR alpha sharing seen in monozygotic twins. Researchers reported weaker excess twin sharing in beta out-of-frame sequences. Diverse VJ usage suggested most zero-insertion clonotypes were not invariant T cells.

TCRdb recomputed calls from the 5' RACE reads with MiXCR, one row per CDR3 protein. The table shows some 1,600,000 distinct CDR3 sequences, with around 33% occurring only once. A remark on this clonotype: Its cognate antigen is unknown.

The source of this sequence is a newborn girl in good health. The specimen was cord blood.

CDR3 DNA: TGTGCCAGCAGCTACGGACAGGTCGTCTCCTACGAGCAGTACTTC. This translates into CASSYGQVVSYEQYF. This chain uses TRBV5-6 with TRBJ2-7; TRBD1 agrees at 7 bases. The CDR3 sequence is 15 residues long. Germline V gives CDR1 SGHDT, CDR2 YYEEEE. V dropped 3 bases and J dropped 0; count of bases not matched to a gene: 6.